This TCR beta chain was sequenced in a study of shared T cell receptors in the human thymus. Trimming left V 0 bases short and J 5 bases short, with 7 bases between. This CDR3 region has 13 residues. Germline-derived CDR1 and CDR2 are ENHRY and SYGVKD. Only in-frame clones appear in the TCRdb table, and some are missing; sequencing was by immunoSEQ multiplex PCR. The sample lists some 640,000 clones, approximately 89% occurring once. These data also featured in a second study, about human thymus T cells.

This chain connects TRBV10-3 to TRBJ2-5; maybe TRBD2 (5 bases). Sequenced material: thymocytes. This receptor was obtained from a boy in the first two years of life with a congenital heart defect. DNA for the CDR3: TGTGCCATCAGTGAGTCACGAGGGGAGACCCAGTACTTC. Translating gives CAISESRGETQYF.